This T cell receptor (beta chain) was documented in a study of T cell responses to AZD1222 COVID-19 vaccine. Profiled with immunoSEQ multiplex PCR; TCRdb holds only in-frame clones, not every one. The table records roughly 76,000 clones, about 88% of them present only once. V gave up 7 bases and J gave up 5 bases, with 15 bases separating them. The CDR3 has 12 amino acids. CDR1 and CDR2 (germline): SQVTM, ANQGSEA. The rearrangement joins TRBV29-1 to TRBJ2-7; the D is unclear. Sequenced material: peripheral blood, taken on day 0 of AZD1222 vaccination. This TCR was recovered from an adult in good health. For the CDR3, the DNA is TGCAGCGCAAAAGCAGGCAGCCACGAGCAGTACTTC. It is translated as CSAKAGSHEQYF.